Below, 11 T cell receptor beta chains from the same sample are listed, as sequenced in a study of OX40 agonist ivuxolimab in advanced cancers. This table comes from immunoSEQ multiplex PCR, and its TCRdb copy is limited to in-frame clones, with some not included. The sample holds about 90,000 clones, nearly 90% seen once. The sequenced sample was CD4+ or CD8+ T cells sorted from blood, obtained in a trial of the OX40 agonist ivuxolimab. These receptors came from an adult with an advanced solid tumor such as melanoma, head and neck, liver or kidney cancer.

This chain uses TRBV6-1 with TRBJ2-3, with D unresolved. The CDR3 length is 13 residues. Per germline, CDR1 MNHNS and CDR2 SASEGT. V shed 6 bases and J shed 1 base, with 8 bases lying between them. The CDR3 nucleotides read TGTGCCAGCAGCCCTATCCGCACAGATACGCAGTATTTT. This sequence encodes CASSPIRTDTQYF.

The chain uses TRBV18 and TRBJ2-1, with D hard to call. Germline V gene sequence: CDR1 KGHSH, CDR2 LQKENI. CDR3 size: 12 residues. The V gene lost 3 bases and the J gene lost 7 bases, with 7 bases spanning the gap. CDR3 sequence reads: CASSPQVNEQFF. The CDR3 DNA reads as TGTGCCAGCTCACCCCAAGTAAATGAGCAGTTCTTC. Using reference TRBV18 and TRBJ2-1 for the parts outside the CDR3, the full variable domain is NAGVMQNPRHLVRRRGQEARLRCSPMKGHSHVYWYRQLPEEGLKFMVYLQKENIIDESGMPKERFSAEFPKEGPSILRIQQVVRGDSAAYFCASSPQVNEQFFGPGTRLTVL.

This CDR3 reads CASSESGDYEQYF. The CDR3 nucleotides are TGTGCCAGCAGTGAATCAGGGGACTACGAGCAGTACTTC. The chain carries TRBV6-1 and TRBJ2-7, with D perhaps matching TRBD1 (6 bases). The CDR3 totals 13 residues. CDR1 is MNHNS and CDR2 is SASEGT in the germline V gene. The ends were cut back, 2 bases at V and 3 bases at J, with 8 bases in the middle.

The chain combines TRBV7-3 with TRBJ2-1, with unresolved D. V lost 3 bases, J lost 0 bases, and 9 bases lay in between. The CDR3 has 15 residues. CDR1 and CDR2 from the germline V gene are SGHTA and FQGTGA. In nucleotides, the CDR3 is TGTGCCAGCAGCTTGACTGGCGGCTCCTACAATGAGCAGTTCTTC. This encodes CASSLTGGSYNEQFF.

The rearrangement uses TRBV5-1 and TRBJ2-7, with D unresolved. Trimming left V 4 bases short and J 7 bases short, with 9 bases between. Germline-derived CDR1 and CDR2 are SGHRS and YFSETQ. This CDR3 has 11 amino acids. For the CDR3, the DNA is TGCGCCAGCAGCGACCAGTGGGAGCAGTACTTC. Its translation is CASSDQWEQYF.

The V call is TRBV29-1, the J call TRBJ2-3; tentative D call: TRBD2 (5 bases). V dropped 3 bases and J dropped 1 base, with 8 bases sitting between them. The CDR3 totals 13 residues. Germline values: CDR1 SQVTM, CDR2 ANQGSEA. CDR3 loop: CSVDGGGTDTQYF. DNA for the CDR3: TGCAGCGTTGATGGAGGAGGCACAGATACGCAGTATTTT.

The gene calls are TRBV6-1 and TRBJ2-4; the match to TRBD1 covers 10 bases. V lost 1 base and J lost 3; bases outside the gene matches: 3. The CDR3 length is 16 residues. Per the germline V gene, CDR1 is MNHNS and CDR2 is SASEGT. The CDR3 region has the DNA TGTGCCAGCAGTGAAGGACAGGGGGCAGTCAAAAACATTCAGTACTTC. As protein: CASSEGQGAVKNIQYF.

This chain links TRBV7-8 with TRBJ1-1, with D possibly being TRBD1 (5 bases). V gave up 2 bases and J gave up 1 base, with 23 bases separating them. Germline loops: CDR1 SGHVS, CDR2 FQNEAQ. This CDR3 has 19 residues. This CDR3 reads CASSLTRAGDRGTNTEAFF. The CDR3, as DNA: TGTGCCAGCAGCTTAACGCGGGCGGGTGATCGGGGGACGAACACTGAAGCTTTCTTT. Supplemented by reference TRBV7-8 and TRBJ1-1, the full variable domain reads GAGVSQSPRYKVAKRGQDVALRCDPISGHVSLFWYQQALGQGPEFLTYFQNEAQLDKSGLPSDRFFAERPEGSVSTLKIQRTQQEDSAVYLCASSLTRAGDRGTNTEAFFGQGTRLTVV.

Here the CDR3 DNA reads TGCAGCGTTCCCCGGCCAGGGGGCAGGGGTACTGAAGCTTTCTTT. Amino acids: CSVPRPGGRGTEAFF. This sequence joins TRBV29-1 and TRBJ1-1; 8 bases are a match to TRBD1. Germline V CDR1 and CDR2: SQVTM, ANQGSEA. V was clipped by 5 bases and J by 5 bases; unmatched bases: 13. The CDR3 runs to 15 residues.

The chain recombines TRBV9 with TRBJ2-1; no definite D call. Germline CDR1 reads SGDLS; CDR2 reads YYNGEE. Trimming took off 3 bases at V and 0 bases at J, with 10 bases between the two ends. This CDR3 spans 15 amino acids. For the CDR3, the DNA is TGTGCCAGCAGCGCTACATCGAGCTCCTACAATGAGCAGTTCTTC. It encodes CASSATSSSYNEQFF.

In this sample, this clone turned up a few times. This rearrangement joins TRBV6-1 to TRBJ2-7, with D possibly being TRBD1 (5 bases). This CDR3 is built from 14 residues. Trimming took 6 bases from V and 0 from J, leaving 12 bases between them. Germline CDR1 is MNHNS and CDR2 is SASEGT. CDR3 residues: CASSRQPSSYEQYF. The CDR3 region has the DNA TGTGCCAGCAGCAGACAGCCTTCCTCCTACGAGCAGTACTTC.